The 16 T cell receptor beta chains below were found in one sample sequenced in a study of T cell repertoires in cytomegalovirus infection. TCRdb used MiXCR to reprocess the reads, holding one entry per CDR3 protein. The data hold 200,000 to 300,000 distinct CDR3 sequences, with about an eighth observed a single time. The sequencing sample was made of PBMCs. The receptors originated from a human donor in good health (CMV status not recorded). Some clones in this sample may be carry-over from other donors' samples.

V usage is TRBV7-2 and J usage is TRBJ2-3; D might be TRBD1 (6 bases). Per the germline V gene, CDR1 is SGHTA and CDR2 is FQGNSA. Trimming removed 1 base at V and 4 bases at J, with 15 bases between. This CDR3 spans 16 amino acids. The CDR3 spells CASSLVPGNRADTQYF. CDR3 DNA: TGTGCCAGCAGCTTAGTGCCAGGGAACAGGGCAGATACGCAGTATTTT.

The chain links TRBV10-3 to TRBJ1-1; no clear D gene. Germline values: CDR1 ENHRY, CDR2 SYGVKD. The CDR3 has 13 amino acids. The V end was cut by 11 bases, the J end by 0 bases, with 13 bases between. The CDR3 spells CAGRMNMNTEAFF. As DNA, the CDR3 is TGTGCCGGAAGGATGAACATGAACACTGAAGCTTTCTTT.

This clonotype has only a few counts. The gene calls are TRBV29-1 and TRBJ2-2; D is undetermined. Looked up from germline, CDR1 is SQVTM and CDR2 is ANQGSEA. The CDR3 consists of 12 residues. Trimming took off 6 bases at V and 4 bases at J, with 9 bases between the two ends. Written as DNA, the CDR3 is TGCAGCGTCGGTCCATTCACCGGGGAGCTGTTTTTT. Amino acids: CSVGPFTGELFF.

At least ten counts were recorded for this clonotype. The CDR3 sequence is CASSPAGSVYNEQFF. DNA of the CDR3: TGTGCCAGCAGCCCCGCCGGGAGCGTCTACAATGAGCAGTTCTTC. The chain recombines TRBV7-2 with TRBJ2-1; D perhaps matches TRBD2 (6 bases). This CDR3 comprises 15 residues. The V end lost 5 bases, the J end lost 3 bases, and 14 bases lay between the germline ends. Germline loops: CDR1 SGHTA, CDR2 FQGNSA.

This clonotype was counted only a few times. The chain recombines TRBV7-4 with TRBJ2-1; D not certain. Trimming pared 5 bases from V and 9 bases from J, leaving 17 bases between. CDR3 length: 14 residues. Germline-derived CDR1 and CDR2 are SGHVT and SQSDAQ. Written as DNA, the CDR3 is TGTGCCAGCAGCCCTGTAGTTGGGGATGGTGAGCAGTTCTTC. It specifies CASSPVVGDGEQFF. The whole variable domain, remainder taken from reference TRBV7-4 and TRBJ2-1, is GAGVSQSPRYKVAKRGRDVALRCDSISGHVTLYWYRQTLGQGSEVLTYSQSDAQRDKSGRPSGRFSAERPERSVSTLKIQRTEQGDSAVYLCASSPVVGDGEQFFGPGTRLTVL.

The gene calls are TRBV20-1 and TRBJ2-1; the match to TRBD2 covers 8 bases. Looked up from germline, CDR1 is DFQATT and CDR2 is SNEGSKA (reference sequence). The CDR3 is 16 amino acids. V lost 3 bases, J lost 8 bases, and 15 bases stayed unmatched. CDR3: CSARDLREANGYEQFF. The CDR3 nucleotides are TGCAGTGCTAGGGATTTGCGGGAGGCCAATGGGTATGAGCAGTTCTTC.

The gene calls are TRBV6-2 or TRBV6-3 and TRBJ2-1; D is ambiguous. CDR1 and CDR2 (germline): MNHEY, SVGEGT. The CDR3 spans 11 residues. Trimming took off 8 bases at V and 3 bases at J, with 5 bases between the two ends. CDR3 loop: CASWGYNEQFF. CDR3 nucleotides: TGTGCCAGCTGGGGCTACAATGAGCAGTTCTTC.

The chain combines TRBV12-3 or TRBV12-4 with TRBJ2-2, with 8 positions matching TRBD1. There are 15 residues in the CDR3. Germline trimming cut 7 bases from V and 3 bases from J; bases unmatched to any gene: 7. The CDR3 protein is CASKMTGAYTGELFF. CDR3 DNA: TGTGCCAGCAAGATGACAGGGGCGTACACCGGGGAGCTGTTTTTT.

The chain couples TRBV3-1 to TRBJ2-5, with 9 bases fitting TRBD2. J was trimmed by 2 bases and V by 5 bases; bases with no gene match: 9. Germline lookup yields CDR1 LGHDT and CDR2 YNNKEL (reference sequence). This CDR3 is built from 16 residues. CDR3 DNA sequence: TGTGCCAGCAGCTTTTACCGGGGACTAGCACAAGAGACCCAGTACTTC. Encoded protein: CASSFYRGLAQETQYF.

This clonotype was counted at least ten times. V is TRBV20-1 and J is TRBJ2-5; D may be TRBD2 (6 bases). This CDR3 region has 11 residues. V dropped 6 bases and J dropped 7 bases, with 12 bases sitting between them. Looked up from germline, CDR1 is DFQATT and CDR2 is SNEGSKA (reference sequence). The DNA for the CDR3 is TGCAGTGCCAAGGGACTTGGGACCCAGTACTTC. Residues: CSAKGLGTQYF.

This clonotype was counted ten times or more. The J gene is TRBJ2-2, the V gene TRBV7-2; D not certain. Germline assignment: CDR1 SGHTA and CDR2 FQGNSA. This CDR3 has 17 amino acids. The V end lost 1 base, the J end lost 3 bases, and 15 bases lay between the germline ends. In DNA form, the CDR3 reads TGTGCCAGCAGCTTAGATGTCAGGCGGACGTACACCGGGGAGCTGTTTTTT. Its protein product is CASSLDVRRTYTGELFF.

This chain connects TRBV6-6 to TRBJ2-2; D not certain. V lost 0 bases and J 7 bases, leaving 12 bases between the germline ends. Germline lookup yields CDR1 MNHNY and CDR2 SVGAGI (reference sequence). This CDR3 is 15 amino acids long. The CDR3 bases are TGTGCCAGCAGTTACTCGAGTGTGCCGAGCGGGGAGCTGTTTTTT. Amino acids: CASSYSSVPSGELFF.

The chain employs TRBV18 and TRBJ2-3, with TRBD2 identical over 10 bases. J lost 2 bases, V lost 4 bases, and 6 bases had no gene match. This CDR3 contains 16 residues. CDR1 and CDR2 from the germline V gene are KGHSH and LQKENI. The CDR3 sequence: CASSQLAGQLTDTQYF. The CDR3 DNA reads TGTGCCAGCTCACAACTAGCGGGGCAACTCACAGATACGCAGTATTTT.

This clonotype was observed many times. The chain uses TRBV7-2 and TRBJ2-7; 8 bases match TRBD2. This CDR3 region has 14 residues. V gave up 5 bases and J gave up 0 bases; unmatched junction bases: 3. Germline V CDR1 and CDR2: SGHTA, FQGNSA. CDR3 nucleotide sequence: TGTGCCAGCAGCATTAGCGGGGTCTCCTACGAGCAGTACTTC. Protein sequence: CASSISGVSYEQYF.

This clonotype was observed a handful of times. The V gene is TRBV24-1, the J gene TRBJ2-2; maybe TRBD2 (5 bases). Germline CDR1 KGHDR, CDR2 SFDVKD. This CDR3 is built from 13 residues. The V gene lost 9 bases and the J gene lost 3 bases, with 10 bases spanning the gap. For the CDR3, the DNA is TGTGCCACCCTTGGACTGGACACCGGGGAGCTGTTTTTT. Translating it yields CATLGLDTGELFF.

This clonotype was counted a few times. The V gene is TRBV7-9, the J gene TRBJ2-4; 8 positions match TRBD1. V shed 5 bases and J 4 bases; nucleotides not matched to a gene: 7. The CDR3 spans 15 residues. The germline gives CDR1 SEHNR, CDR2 FQNEAQ (reference sequence). The CDR3, as DNA: TGTGCCAGCAGCGACCCGGGACAGGCAAAAAACATTCAGTACTTC. Translated: CASSDPGQAKNIQYF.